The rows below give T cell receptor beta chains drawn from one sample of a study of T-cell memory formation after mild COVID-19. In TCRdb, the 5' RACE reads were re-called with MiXCR into one record per CDR3 protein. The table lists approximately 290,000 distinct CDR3 sequences, just under 20% of them singletons. The sequenced sample consisted of PBMCs or a T cell subset sorted from them (not recorded which). The receptors come from a man aged 18 to 29 who had mild COVID-19 (a few samples of this study predate the infection). Cell type and time point are not known. The CDR3 runs from the conserved cysteine through the conserved F or W. Fields, in order: clone size, D gene, V gene, J gene, CDR3 DNA, CDR3 protein. The D gene is left open where the match is weak. A clone size is listed for some rows: how often the clone was seen (once, few, many), or a class if it is expanded.

clone size: NA; D gene: TRBD1; V gene: TRBV11-2; J gene: TRBJ2-4; CDR3 DNA: TGTGCCAGCAGCCCACGGTCGGGACAGGGAGCAGCCAAAAACATTCAGTACTTC; CDR3 protein: CASSPRSGQGAAKNIQYF
clone size: NA; D gene: NA; V gene: TRBV27; J gene: TRBJ1-5; CDR3 DNA: TGTGCCAGCAGCTCGCCGACAGGCAGCAATCAGCCCCAGCATTTT; CDR3 protein: CASSSPTGSNQPQHF
clone size: NA; D gene: TRBD2; V gene: TRBV7-2; J gene: TRBJ2-3; CDR3 DNA: TGTGCCAGCAGCTTAGGAGGGCGGGGGAGCACAGATACGCAGTATTTT; CDR3 protein: CASSLGGRGSTDTQYF
clone size: NA; D gene: NA; V gene: TRBV6-6; J gene: TRBJ1-2; CDR3 DNA: TGTGCCAGCAGACCGGGACGCCGAGGGGACTATGGCTACACCTTC; CDR3 protein: CASRPGRRGDYGYTF
clone size: NA; D gene: NA; V gene: TRBV5-1; J gene: TRBJ2-5; CDR3 DNA: TGCGCCAGCACCGACAGGACGGGAGAAAAAGAGACCCAGTACTTC; CDR3 protein: CASTDRTGEKETQYF
clone size: NA; D gene: TRBD1; V gene: TRBV5-1; J gene: TRBJ2-2; CDR3 DNA: TGCGCCAGCAGCTTGGGGGGGACAGTCACCGGGGAGCTGTTTTTT; CDR3 protein: CASSLGGTVTGELFF
clone size: NA; D gene: TRBD1; V gene: TRBV12-3/TRBV12-4; J gene: TRBJ1-2; CDR3 DNA: TGTGCCATGGGGGACAGGGAAGATGGCTACACCTTC; CDR3 protein: CAMGDREDGYTF
clone size: few; D gene: TRBD1; V gene: TRBV20-1; J gene: TRBJ1-5; CDR3 DNA: TGCAGTGCTAGTAGGGGGCACAGCCTTATTAGCAATCAGCCCCAGCATTTT; CDR3 protein: CSASRGHSLISNQPQHF
clone size: many; D gene: TRBD1; V gene: TRBV4-2; J gene: TRBJ2-5; CDR3 DNA: TGTGCCAGCAGCCAGGACACGGGACAGGCGGAGACCCAGTACTTC; CDR3 protein: CASSQDTGQAETQYF
clone size: NA; D gene: TRBD1; V gene: TRBV6-5; J gene: TRBJ1-2; CDR3 DNA: TGTGCCAGCAGTCCATACGACAGGGGAGGTTATGGCTACACCTTC; CDR3 protein: CASSPYDRGGYGYTF
clone size: NA; D gene: TRBD1; V gene: TRBV9; J gene: TRBJ2-6; CDR3 DNA: TGTGCCAGCAGGGATGGGACAGGGCATACCTCTGGGGCCAACGTCCTGACTTTC; CDR3 protein: CASRDGTGHTSGANVLTF
clone size: NA; D gene: NA; V gene: TRBV4-3; J gene: TRBJ2-2; CDR3 DNA: TGCGCCAGCAGCCACAGATCCACCGGGGAGCTGTTTTTT; CDR3 protein: CASSHRSTGELFF
clone size: many; D gene: NA; V gene: TRBV29-1; J gene: TRBJ2-3; CDR3 DNA: TGCAGCGTTGGTGAATGGCGGGGAGGGGGCGATACGCAGTATTTT; CDR3 protein: CSVGEWRGGGDTQYF
clone size: NA; D gene: TRBD1; V gene: TRBV7-9; J gene: TRBJ1-2; CDR3 DNA: TGTGCCAGCGGGCCGGGACAGAACTATGGCTACACCTTC; CDR3 protein: CASGPGQNYGYTF
clone size: NA; D gene: NA; V gene: TRBV9; J gene: TRBJ2-1; CDR3 DNA: TGTGCCAGCAGCAGATCGGGGATCGGCTCCTACAATGAGCAGTTCTTC; CDR3 protein: CASSRSGIGSYNEQFF
clone size: few; D gene: TRBD1; V gene: TRBV6-1; J gene: TRBJ2-1; CDR3 DNA: TGTGCCAGCAGTGGAAGGGACAGGGTCAGCAATGAGCAGTTCTTC; CDR3 protein: CASSGRDRVSNEQFF